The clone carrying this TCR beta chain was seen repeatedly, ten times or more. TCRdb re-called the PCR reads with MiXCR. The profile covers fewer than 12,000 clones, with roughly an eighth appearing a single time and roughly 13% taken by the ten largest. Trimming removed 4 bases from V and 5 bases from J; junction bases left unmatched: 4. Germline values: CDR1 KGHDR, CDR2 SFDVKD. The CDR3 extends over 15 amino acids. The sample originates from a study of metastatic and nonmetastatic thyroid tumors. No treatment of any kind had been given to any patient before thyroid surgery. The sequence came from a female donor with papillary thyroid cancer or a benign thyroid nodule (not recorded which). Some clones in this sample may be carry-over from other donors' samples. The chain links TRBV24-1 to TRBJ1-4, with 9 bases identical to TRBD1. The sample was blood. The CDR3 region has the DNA TGTGCCACCAGTGACCCCGGGACAGGGAATGAAAAACTGTTTTTT. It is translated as CATSDPGTGNEKLFF.